This T cell receptor (beta chain) was obtained from a study of vaccination and CD4 T cells after COVID-19. Study context: Stimulation of the cells used overlapping spike peptide pools from SARS-CoV-2 and from the common cold coronaviruses HCoV-NL63, HCoV-OC43 and HCoV-229E.

The Oncomine TCR Beta short-read assay was applied to DNA of cultured CD4+ T cells. From the PCR reads, TCRdb called clonotypes with MiXCR, one entry per CDR3 protein. The data contain about 26,000 distinct CDR3 sequences, roughly 42% of them singletons. This clonotype has more than one count but fewer than ten. Antigen unknown. Treatment specified: roughly nine-day PBMC culture with coronavirus spike peptide pools or control peptides (ViraFEST assay). With peptide pools, ViraFEST first expanded antigen-specific T cells and afterwards sequenced their TCRs. Sequenced sample: CD4+ T cells from blood, cultured in vitro. This sequence was found in a human donor who had recovered from COVID-19.

In nucleotides, the CDR3 is TGTGCCAGCAGTTCCCCCGGGACAGGGTCGGGTCAGCCCCAGCATTTT. Residues: CASSSPGTGSGQPQHF. The chain links TRBV28 to TRBJ1-5, with 9 bases that match TRBD1. This CDR3 has 16 amino acids. CDR1 MDHEN and CDR2 SYDVKM come from the germline V gene. V was pared by 4 bases and J by 6 bases, with 10 bases of the junction left unmatched.